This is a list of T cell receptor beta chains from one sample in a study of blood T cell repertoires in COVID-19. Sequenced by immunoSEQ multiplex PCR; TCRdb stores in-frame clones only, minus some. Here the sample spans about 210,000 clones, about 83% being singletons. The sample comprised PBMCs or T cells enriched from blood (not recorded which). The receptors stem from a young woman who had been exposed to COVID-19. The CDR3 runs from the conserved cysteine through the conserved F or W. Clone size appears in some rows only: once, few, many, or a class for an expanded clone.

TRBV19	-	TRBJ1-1	CASSGQLNTEAFF
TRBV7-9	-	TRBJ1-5	CASRETGNQPQHF
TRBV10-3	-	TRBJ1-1	CAISPTGALNTEAFF
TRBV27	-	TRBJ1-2	CASSLNGNYGYTF
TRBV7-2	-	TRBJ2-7	CASSRNRGAYEQYF
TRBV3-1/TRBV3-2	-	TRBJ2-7	CASSHSPYEQYF
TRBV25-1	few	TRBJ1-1	CASSEWANTEAFF
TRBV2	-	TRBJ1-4	CASSEGTGAEKLFF
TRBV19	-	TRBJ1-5	CASSIRRAGNQPQHF
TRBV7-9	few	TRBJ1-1	CASSPGQGLGAFF
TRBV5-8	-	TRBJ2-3	CASSADRQDTQYF
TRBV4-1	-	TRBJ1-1	CASSRGQVLWTEAFF
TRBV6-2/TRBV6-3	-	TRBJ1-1	CASSTGVQAFF
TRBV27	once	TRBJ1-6	CASSTQDAADNSPLHF
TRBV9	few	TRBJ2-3	CATSRGNTDTQYF
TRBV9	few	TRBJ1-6	CASSGSGGGSPLHF
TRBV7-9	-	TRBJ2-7	CASSGEGQLIYEQYF
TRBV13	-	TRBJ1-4	CASSVRRDRDNEKLFF
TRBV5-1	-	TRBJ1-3	CASSQGGVAGNTIYF
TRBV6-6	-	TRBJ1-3	CASSPLFIQNIVGNTIYF
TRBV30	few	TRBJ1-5	CAWAGQGGQPQHF
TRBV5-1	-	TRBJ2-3	CASSLDAGGPPDTQYF
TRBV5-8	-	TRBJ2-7	CASSLRRGDPREQYF
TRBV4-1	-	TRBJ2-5	CASSLGGLNRARVTQYF
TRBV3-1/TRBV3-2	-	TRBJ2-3	CASSLTAGLDTQYF
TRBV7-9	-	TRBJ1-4	CASSLVSGAIEKLFF
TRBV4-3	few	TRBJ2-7	CASSQDPGHSYEQYF
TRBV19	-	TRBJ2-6	CASSIRQALSGANVLTF
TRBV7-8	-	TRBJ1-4	CASSFPLGGADEKLFF
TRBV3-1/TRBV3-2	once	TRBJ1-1	CASSQDQGREAFF
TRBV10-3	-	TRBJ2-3	CAISEPNLAGDRSDTQYF
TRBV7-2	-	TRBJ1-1	CASSVQIPEAFF
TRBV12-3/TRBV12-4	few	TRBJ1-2	CASSDRNYGYTF
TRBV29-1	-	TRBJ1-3	CSAKGWEGIYF
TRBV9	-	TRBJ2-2	CASSPRDPGELFF
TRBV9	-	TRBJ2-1	CASSVEGGQSNEQFF
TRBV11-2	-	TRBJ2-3	CASSFPGQVGTDYTDTQYF
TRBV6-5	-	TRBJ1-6	CASIPGQYNSPLHF
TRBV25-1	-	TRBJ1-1	CASSDLGGATEAFF
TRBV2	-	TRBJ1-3	CASITDRVSSGNTIYF
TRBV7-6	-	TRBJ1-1	CASSLGRGQTNTEAFF
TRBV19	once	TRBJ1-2	CASTMGQIYGYTF
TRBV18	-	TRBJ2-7	CASSPPTSGGESYEQYF
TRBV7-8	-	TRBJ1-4	CASSSTGGSTNEKLFF
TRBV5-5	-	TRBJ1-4	CASSFREPTNEKLFF
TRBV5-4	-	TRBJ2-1	CASSLTGPNEQFF
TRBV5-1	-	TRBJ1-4	CASSLAAGGSTISTTAKLFF
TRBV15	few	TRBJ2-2	CATSRGAGRSPGELFF
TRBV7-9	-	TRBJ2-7	CASSSRVSYEQYF
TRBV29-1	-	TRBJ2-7	CSVAGQGSGYEQYF
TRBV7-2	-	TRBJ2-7	CASSLWHLYEQYF
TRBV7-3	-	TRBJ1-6	CASSSGGAVGSPLHF
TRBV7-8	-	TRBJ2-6	CASSLDPRGGANVLTF
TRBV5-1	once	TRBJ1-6	CASSLSGANSPLHF
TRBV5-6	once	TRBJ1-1	CASSLAGGSRTEAFF